These 23 T cell receptor beta chains share one sample of origin, sequenced in a study of blood T cell repertoires in COVID-19. The table came from immunoSEQ multiplex PCR; TCRdb's copy has only in-frame clones and leaves some out. Here the sample spans around 480,000 clones, around 88% being singletons. Sequenced input: peripheral blood. These receptor sequences come from a woman aged 50 to 65 with COVID-19, enrolled during active disease.

The chain couples TRBV27 to TRBJ2-3; 11 bases line up with TRBD1. CDR1 MNHEY and CDR2 SMNVEV come from the germline V gene (reference sequence). There are 14 residues in the CDR3. Trimming cost V 7 bases and J 3 bases; bases outside gene matches: 3. The CDR3 loop is CASTRDRGTDTQYF. The CDR3 DNA is TGTGCCAGCACGAGGGACAGGGGGACAGATACGCAGTATTTT.

V gene TRBV11-2 combines with J gene TRBJ2-7; 9 bases fit TRBD1. With V trimmed by 0 bases and J by 2 bases, 11 bases remained unmatched. The CDR3 has 18 amino acids. The V gene's germline CDR1 is SGHAT and CDR2 FQNNGV. The DNA for the CDR3 is TGTGCCAGCAGCTTAGATTTCACAGGAGGGGACAGGGCCTACGAGCAGTACTTC. As protein: CASSLDFTGGDRAYEQYF.

Here the CDR3 DNA reads TGTGCCTGGGGTAGGGAGGGCTACGAGCAGTACTTC. Translated, it gives CAWGREGYEQYF. The chain links TRBV30 to TRBJ2-7, with 7 bases matching TRBD2. There are 12 residues in the CDR3. V lost 5 bases, J lost 3 bases, and 4 bases stayed unmatched. CDR1 is GTSNPN, CDR2 SVGIG, per germline (reference sequence).

CDR3 sequence (DNA): TGCGCCAGCAGCAGCGCACAGGGGGTGCGTGAAAAACTGTTTTTT. Amino acid sequence: CASSSAQGVREKLFF. This sequence joins TRBV5-1 and TRBJ1-4; 8 positions agree with TRBD1. Unmatched junction bases numbered 9, after V lost 4 bases and J lost 7 bases. Germline V CDR1 and CDR2: SGHRS, YFSETQ. There are 15 residues in the CDR3.

This chain joins TRBV9 and TRBJ2-1; 7 nucleotides line up with TRBD1. The junction had 9 bases not matched to a gene; V was cut back by 4 bases and J by 5 bases. This CDR3 contains 15 residues. Germline V gene sequence: CDR1 SGDLS, CDR2 YYNGEE. CDR3 sequence (DNA): TGTGCCAGCAGCTCCCGCTGGGGGACAGACAATGAGCAGTTCTTC. Its protein product is CASSSRWGTDNEQFF.

The chain uses TRBV27 and TRBJ2-7, with D perhaps TRBD1 (6 bases). The ends were cut back, 6 bases at V and 2 bases at J, with 14 bases in the middle. The CDR3 extends over 14 amino acids. Germline loops: CDR1 MNHEY, CDR2 SMNVEV (reference sequence). The CDR3 spells CASSPWTATYEQYF. The CDR3 DNA reads TGTGCCAGCAGCCCATGGACAGCTACCTACGAGCAGTACTTC.

This chain connects TRBV19 to TRBJ1-1, with D unclear. This CDR3 contains 13 residues. Germline V gene lookup returns CDR1 LNHDA and CDR2 SQIVND (reference sequence). Trimming cost V 3 bases and J 5 bases, with 10 bases left between them. CDR3 residues: CASSMIGSTEAFF. CDR3 nucleotides: TGTGCCAGTAGTATGATAGGGAGTACTGAAGCTTTCTTT.

Comments on this clone: Other DNA sequences in this sample translate to the same CDR3. The J gene is TRBJ1-2, the V gene TRBV5-1; possibly TRBD1 for D (6 bases). The V gene's germline CDR1 is SGHRS and CDR2 YFSETQ. This CDR3 contains 15 residues. V lost 0 bases and J lost 5, with 14 bases in between. In nucleotides, the CDR3 is TGCGCCAGCAGCTTGGCTGGCAGGGGTAATTATGGCTACACCTTC. It yields the protein CASSLAGRGNYGYTF.

The chain couples TRBV19 to TRBJ2-1; 8 nucleotides match TRBD1. CDR1 and CDR2 from the germline V gene are LNHDA and SQIVND (reference sequence). This CDR3 spans 15 amino acids. The junction had 6 bases not matched to a gene; V was cut back by 1 base and J by 7 bases. This chain's CDR3 is CASSIGTDRENEQFF. The CDR3 DNA reads TGTGCCAGTAGTATAGGAACGGACAGGGAAAATGAGCAGTTCTTC. Filled out from reference TRBV19 and TRBJ2-1, the complete variable domain reads DGGITQSPKYLFRKEGQNVTLSCEQNLNHDAMYWYRQDPGQGLRLIYYSQIVNDFQKGDIAEGYSVSREKKESFPLTVTSAQKNPTAFYLCASSIGTDRENEQFFGPGTRLTVL.

J is TRBJ2-3 and V is TRBV25-1, with 7 nucleotides matching TRBD1. Germline trimming cut 6 bases from V and 5 bases from J; bases unmatched to any gene: 14. Germline V gene sequence: CDR1 MGHDK, CDR2 SYGVNS. The CDR3 length is 16 residues. The CDR3 DNA follows: TGTGCCAGCAGCCAAGACCAGACAGGGATTGAAGATACGCAGTATTTT. Translated, it gives CASSQDQTGIEDTQYF.

This chain connects TRBV19 to TRBJ2-5; the match to TRBD2 covers 7 bases. The CDR3 is 15 residues long. The V gene's germline CDR1 is LNHDA and CDR2 SQIVND (reference sequence). The V gene end was trimmed by 2 bases and the J gene end by 4 bases; junction bases not matched to a gene: 7. In DNA, the CDR3 is TGTGCCAGTAGTATATCGGGCGGGGGTCGAGAGACCCAGTACTTC. Its protein product is CASSISGGGRETQYF.

The gene calls are TRBV2 and TRBJ2-7, with D unresolved. Germline loops: CDR1 SNHLY, CDR2 FYNNEI. CDR3 length: 15 amino acids. The V end was cut by 5 bases, the J end by 7 bases, with 21 bases between. The DNA of the CDR3 is TGTGCCAGCAGTCGTAACGCCTTTGGTCTCGGTGAGCAGTACTTC. This gives the protein CASSRNAFGLGEQYF. The whole variable domain, remainder taken from reference TRBV2 and TRBJ2-7, is EPEVTQTPSHQVTQMGQEVILRCVPISNHLYFYWYRQILGQKVEFLVSFYNNEISEKSEIFDDQFSVERPDGSNFTLKIRSTKLEDSAMYFCASSRNAFGLGEQYFGPGTRLTVT.

The V and J genes are TRBV30 and TRBJ1-1; perhaps TRBD1 as D (6 bases). The V end lost 1 base, the J end lost 3 bases, and 18 bases lay between the germline ends. CDR1 GTSNPN and CDR2 SVGIG come from the germline V gene (reference sequence). This CDR3 spans 16 amino acids. The CDR3 region is CAWSDEYRVGYTEAFF. The DNA of the CDR3 is TGTGCCTGGAGTGACGAATACAGGGTAGGGTACACTGAAGCTTTCTTT.

The chain links TRBV30 to TRBJ2-7, with 8 bases lining up with TRBD2. CDR3 length equals 14 residues. The V segment lost 5 bases and the J segment 2 bases; nucleotides outside the gene matches: 8. CDR1 and CDR2 (germline): GTSNPN, SVGIG (reference sequence). As DNA, the CDR3 is TGTGCCTGGCGAAGCGGGGGCCCTCCCTACGAGCAGTACTTC. Protein: CAWRSGGPPYEQYF.

V is TRBV5-4 and J is TRBJ1-6; tentative D call: TRBD1 (5 bases). Trimming removed 0 bases from V and 6 bases from J, with 16 bases in between. Germline V gene data show CDR1 as SGHNT and CDR2 as YYREEE (reference sequence). There are 17 residues in the CDR3. CDR3 DNA: TGTGCCAGCAGCTTGGGGATCAGACAGAACCTTAATTCACCCCTCCACTTT. It is translated as CASSLGIRQNLNSPLHF.

The CDR3 is CASSAGTGGRYGYTF. For the CDR3, the DNA is TGTGCCAGCAGTGCTGGGACAGGTGGTCGCTATGGCTACACCTTC. V and J are TRBV27 and TRBJ1-2; 8 bases match TRBD1. The germline V gene has CDR1 MNHEY and CDR2 SMNVEV (reference sequence). The CDR3 is made up of 15 amino acids. V dropped 5 bases and J dropped 4; count of bases not matched to a gene: 9.

The chain couples TRBV11-2 to TRBJ2-4, with D maybe TRBD2 (6 bases). This CDR3 is built from 13 residues. The ends were cut back, 5 bases at V and 7 bases at J, with 12 bases in the middle. The germline V gene has CDR1 SGHAT and CDR2 FQNNGV. This CDR3 reads CASSLSGPNIQYF. The CDR3 coding sequence is TGTGCCAGCAGCCTAAGCGGGCCGAACATTCAGTACTTC.

The rearrangement joins TRBV29-1 to TRBJ2-7; 9 bases agree with TRBD1. The CDR3 is 17 amino acids. Trimming cost V 4 bases and J 2 bases; bases outside gene matches: 15. CDR1 is SQVTM and CDR2 is ANQGSEA in the germline V gene. CDR3 loop: CSVVTIPDRGVTYEQYF. The CDR3 DNA reads as TGCAGCGTTGTTACAATTCCGGACAGGGGAGTTACCTACGAGCAGTACTTC.

The chain couples TRBV5-5 to TRBJ1-1; tentatively, D is TRBD1 (6 bases). The CDR3 extends over 14 amino acids. The germline V and J ends were trimmed by 0 bases and 0 bases, with 6 bases remaining between them. The germline V gene has CDR1 SGHKS and CDR2 YYEKEE (reference sequence). CDR3 sequence reads: CASSLGGLNTEAFF. CDR3 DNA: TGTGCCAGCAGCTTGGGGGGGCTGAACACTGAAGCTTTCTTT.

J is TRBJ2-1 and V is TRBV7-9; 7 nucleotides agree with TRBD2. CDR3 length: 12 amino acids. Trimming at V came to 5 bases and at J to 10 bases, leaving 5 bases not matched to a gene. The germline V gene encodes CDR1 SEHNR and CDR2 FQNEAQ (reference sequence). In nucleotides, the CDR3 is TGTGCCAGCAGCCTCGGACTAGTCGAGCAGTTCTTC. Its translation: CASSLGLVEQFF. Full variable domain (outside the CDR3, taken from reference TRBV7-9 and TRBJ2-1): DTGVSQNPRHKITKRGQNVTFRCDPISEHNRLYWYRQTLGQGPEFLTYFQNEAQLEKSRLLSDRFSAERPKGSFSTLEIQRTEQGDSAMYLCASSLGLVEQFFGPGTRLTVL.

This clone has just a few counts. The chain is built from TRBV7-9 and TRBJ1-1; 8 nucleotides align to TRBD1. V lost 6 bases and J lost 5; bases outside the gene matches: 11. Germline V gene data show CDR1 as SEHNR and CDR2 as FQNEAQ (reference sequence). The CDR3 loop spans 15 amino acids. CDR3 nucleotide sequence: TGTGCCAGCAGACCGTACAGGGGGGTATGGACTGAAGCTTTCTTT. It yields the protein CASRPYRGVWTEAFF. Drawing the rest from reference TRBV7-9 and TRBJ1-1, the complete variable domain is DTGVSQNPRHKITKRGQNVTFRCDPISEHNRLYWYRQTLGQGPEFLTYFQNEAQLEKSRLLSDRFSAERPKGSFSTLEIQRTEQGDSAMYLCASRPYRGVWTEAFFGQGTRLTVV.

This clone was picked up one time. CDR3 loop: CASSYSKAAGGPSTDTQYF. The CDR3, as DNA: TGTGCCAGCAGTTACTCGAAAGCCGCGGGGGGGCCTAGCACAGATACGCAGTATTTT. The rearrangement links TRBV6-2 or TRBV6-3 to TRBJ2-3; 9 bases match TRBD2. V was pared by 0 bases and J by 0 bases, with 10 bases of the junction left unmatched. Germline V lookup: CDR1 MNHEY, CDR2 SVGEGT. This CDR3 has 19 residues.

The chain links TRBV5-1 to TRBJ1-2; D is uncertain. The CDR3 contains 17 residues. The V gene lost 2 bases and the J gene lost 0 bases, with 17 bases spanning the gap. Germline assignment: CDR1 SGHRS and CDR2 YFSETQ. In DNA form, the CDR3 reads TGCGCCAGCAGCTTAAGTACGCCAGGTCTTCCTAACTATGGCTACACCTTC. Encoded protein: CASSLSTPGLPNYGYTF.